Shown below are 4 T cell receptor beta chains from a single sample sequenced in a study of cytomegalovirus exposure and HLA in healthy donors. A multiplex PCR was run with 60 Vbeta primers and 13 Jbeta primers. The repertoire was sequenced with immunoSEQ multiplex PCR; TCRdb's copy has only in-frame clones and lacks some. Found here are 150,000 to 200,000 clones, 75% to 85% of them singletons; the top ten hold about 1.6%. The sequenced sample consisted of PBMCs. Every receptor here comes from a woman between 50 and 59 years old in good health and CMV-seronegative.

V usage is TRBV9 and J usage is TRBJ1-2; no firm D call. Germline V gives CDR1 SGDLS, CDR2 YYNGEE. This CDR3 is built from 15 residues. Trimming left V 4 bases short and J 0 bases short, with 13 bases between. CDR3 region: CASSPVPGANYGYTF. The CDR3 nucleotides read TGTGCCAGCAGCCCGGTCCCCGGTGCTAACTATGGCTACACCTTC.

The genes are TRBV5-4 and TRBJ2-5; D perhaps matches TRBD2 (5 bases). V was pared by 1 base and J by 5 bases, with 15 bases between. CDR3 length: 15 amino acids. The germline V gene has CDR1 SGHNT and CDR2 YYREEE (reference sequence). CDR3 sequence: CASSLPLSTGETQYF. The CDR3, as DNA: TGTGCCAGCAGCTTGCCCCTTTCTACGGGGGAGACCCAGTACTTC.

The V gene is TRBV6-6, the J gene TRBJ2-7, with 8 bases lining up with TRBD2. V shed 11 bases, J shed 5 bases, and the junction held 17 bases outside the gene matches. Per germline, CDR1 MNHNY and CDR2 SVGAGI (reference sequence). The CDR3 is made up of 15 amino acids. CDR3 DNA: TGTGCCGCCAAGGGGACTAGGGGTCCCCCTCACGAGCAGTACTTC. Protein: CAAKGTRGPPHEQYF.

This chain links TRBV7-2 with TRBJ2-7; possible D gene TRBD1, 6 bases. The CDR3 is 16 residues long. Germline CDR1 SGHTA, CDR2 FQGNSA. The V end was cut by 1 base, the J end by 0 bases, with 13 bases between. This CDR3 is CASSLGSGASSYEQYF. The CDR3, as DNA: TGTGCCAGCAGCTTAGGATCAGGGGCCTCCTCCTACGAGCAGTACTTC.